Listed below are T cell receptor beta chains from one sample, sequenced in a study of blood T cell repertoires in COVID-19. This table comes from immunoSEQ multiplex PCR, and its TCRdb copy is limited to in-frame clones, with some not included. The sample consists of some 270,000 clones, 86% of them appearing once. The sequenced sample was peripheral blood. These receptors originate from a man aged 35-49 years with active or convalescent COVID-19. The CDR3 runs from the conserved cysteine through the conserved F or W. The D gene is left open where the match is weak. The size of a clone is reported for some rows only, either as once, few or many, or as a class for expanded clones.

j_call d_call clone_size v_call cdr3_aa cdr3_nt
TRBJ2-5 TRBD1 - TRBV7-2 CASSQNMPGTGKKETQYF TGTGCCAGCAGCCAAAATATGCCCGGGACAGGGAAAAAAGAGACCCAGTACTTC
TRBJ2-7 TRBD2 - TRBV2 CATLGASGSSYEQYF TGTGCCACCTTGGGCGCTAGCGGGAGCTCCTACGAGCAGTACTTC
TRBJ1-1 TRBD1 - TRBV5-5 CASSDRTGAGTEAFF TGTGCCAGCAGCGATCGGACAGGGGCTGGCACTGAAGCTTTCTTT
TRBJ2-2 - - TRBV7-2 CADEEQNTGELFF TGTGCGGATGAGGAGCAAAACACCGGGGAGCTGTTTTTT
TRBJ1-5 TRBD1 - TRBV29-1 CSVRQGPLSNQPQHF TGCAGCGTCCGACAGGGTCCCCTTAGCAATCAGCCCCAGCATTTT
TRBJ1-5 - - TRBV6-2/TRBV6-3 CASSNRQVNQPQHF TGTGCCAGCAGTAACAGACAGGTAAATCAGCCCCAGCATTTT
TRBJ2-2 TRBD1 - TRBV11-2 CASSFTGTGNTGELFF TGTGCCAGCAGCTTCACCGGGACAGGGAACACCGGGGAGCTGTTTTTT
TRBJ2-3 - - TRBV7-2 CASSLAQTDTQYF TGTGCCAGCAGCTTAGCCCAGACAGATACGCAGTATTTT
TRBJ2-7 TRBD2 - TRBV6-6 CATRLARGYEQYF TGTGCCACCCGACTAGCCCGAGGGTACGAGCAGTACTTC
TRBJ1-3 - - TRBV9 CASSLGGIPWNGNTIYF TGTGCCAGCAGCCTTGGGGGCATACCTTGGAACGGAAACACCATATATTTT
TRBJ2-3 TRBD2 - TRBV6-1 CASSELAGGPDTQYF TGTGCCAGCAGTGAACTAGCGGGAGGGCCAGATACGCAGTATTTT
TRBJ2-1 TRBD1 - TRBV10-3 CAIKGDPGTGSPWNEQFF TGTGCCATCAAAGGCGACCCCGGGACAGGGTCCCCTTGGAATGAGCAGTTCTTC
TRBJ2-7 - - TRBV30 CAWSALYEQYF TGTGCCTGGAGTGCCCTCTACGAGCAGTACTTC
TRBJ2-1 TRBD1 - TRBV10-1 CATSTNRGLENEQFF TGCGCCACAAGTACTAACAGGGGCCTGGAAAATGAGCAGTTCTTC
TRBJ1-2 - - TRBV5-1 CASNPQGPSYGYTF TGCGCCAGCAACCCCCAGGGCCCCTCCTATGGCTACACCTTC
TRBJ2-5 TRBD1 - TRBV11-3 CASSLFGTVSVETQYF TGTGCCAGCAGCTTGTTCGGGACAGTAAGTGTGGAGACCCAGTACTTC
TRBJ1-1 - - TRBV4-1 CASSQPQGNTEAFF TGCGCCAGCAGCCAACCGCAGGGCAACACTGAAGCTTTCTTT
TRBJ2-2 TRBD2 - TRBV5-6 CASSPPTSGTGELFF TGTGCCAGCAGTCCCCCGACTAGCGGAACCGGGGAGCTGTTTTTT
TRBJ1-5 - many TRBV6-5 CASSLDRARNQPQHF TGTGCCAGCAGTTTGGACAGAGCGCGGAATCAGCCCCAGCATTTT
TRBJ2-5 TRBD1 - TRBV10-3 CAISGSSGQSQETQYF TGTGCCATCAGTGGTAGTTCGGGACAGTCCCAAGAGACCCAGTACTTC
TRBJ1-5 TRBD1 - TRBV6-5 CASSVEQGGNQPQHF TGTGCCAGCAGCGTCGAGCAGGGGGGCAATCAGCCCCAGCATTTT
TRBJ2-7 - - TRBV21-1 CASSRGQQTYEQYF TGTGCCAGCAGCAGGGGACAGCAGACCTACGAGCAGTACTTC
TRBJ1-1 TRBD1 - TRBV24-1 CATSEGTGFPTEAFF TGTGCCACCAGTGAAGGGACAGGCTTCCCCACTGAAGCTTTCTTT
TRBJ1-1 - once TRBV3-1/TRBV3-2 CASMGAGNTEAFF TGTGCCAGCATGGGGGCAGGGAACACTGAAGCTTTCTTT
TRBJ2-2 - - TRBV9 CASSEGAGGWGNTGELFF TGTGCCAGCAGCGAGGGTGCAGGAGGGTGGGGGAACACCGGGGAGCTGTTTTTT
TRBJ2-1 - - TRBV10-2 CASRIRPDEQFF TGCGCCAGCAGAATCAGGCCAGATGAGCAGTTCTTC
TRBJ2-1 TRBD2 - TRBV9 CASSVEGLAGAYNEQFF TGTGCCAGCAGCGTAGAGGGGCTAGCGGGAGCTTACAATGAGCAGTTCTTC
TRBJ1-3 - - TRBV7-9 CASSPYRVPGNTIYF TGTGCCAGCAGCCCCTACAGGGTCCCTGGAAACACCATATATTTT
TRBJ2-7 - - TRBV28 CASSLSGIPYEQYF TGTGCCAGCAGTTTATCAGGAATACCCTACGAGCAGTACTTC
TRBJ2-7 - - TRBV6-5 CASRFGADYEQYF TGTGCCAGCAGGTTTGGGGCGGACTACGAGCAGTACTTC
TRBJ2-3 - - TRBV18 CASSSSSADTQYF TGTGCCAGCTCTAGTAGTAGCGCAGATACGCAGTATTTT
TRBJ1-5 TRBD1 - TRBV19 CASSIPTGNQPQHF TGTGCCAGTAGTATACCGACAGGGAATCAGCCCCAGCATTTT
TRBJ2-5 TRBD1 - TRBV7-9 CASSPRDRRQETQYF TGTGCCAGCAGCCCCCGGGACAGACGTCAAGAGACCCAGTACTTC
TRBJ2-5 TRBD2 - TRBV18 CASSPDSGGQETQYF TGTGCCAGCTCACCCGATAGCGGGGGCCAAGAGACCCAGTACTTC
TRBJ2-1 TRBD1 - TRBV10-3 CAIRQGVNEQFF TGTGCCATCAGACAGGGGGTTAATGAGCAGTTCTTC
TRBJ2-7 TRBD2 - TRBV5-1 CASTPRGTSGYEQYF TGCGCCAGCACCCCGAGGGGGACTAGCGGGTACGAGCAGTACTTC
TRBJ1-5 - - TRBV9 CASSADGTRNQPQHF TGTGCCAGCAGCGCCGACGGGACACGGAATCAGCCCCAGCATTTT
TRBJ2-1 TRBD1 few TRBV7-7 CASSPPTGGIDEQFF TGTGCTAGCAGCCCTCCGACAGGGGGGATCGATGAGCAGTTCTTC
TRBJ2-1 TRBD2 - TRBV13 CASSSGLAGNNEQFF TGTGCCAGCAGCTCCGGACTAGCGGGGAACAATGAGCAGTTCTTC
TRBJ1-6 - - TRBV27 CASMVPGNSPLHF TGTGCCAGCATGGTCCCAGGGAATTCACCCCTCCACTTT
TRBJ2-1 TRBD2 - TRBV18 CASSKLAGGVNEQFF TGTGCCAGCTCCAAACTAGCGGGGGGGGTCAATGAGCAGTTCTTC